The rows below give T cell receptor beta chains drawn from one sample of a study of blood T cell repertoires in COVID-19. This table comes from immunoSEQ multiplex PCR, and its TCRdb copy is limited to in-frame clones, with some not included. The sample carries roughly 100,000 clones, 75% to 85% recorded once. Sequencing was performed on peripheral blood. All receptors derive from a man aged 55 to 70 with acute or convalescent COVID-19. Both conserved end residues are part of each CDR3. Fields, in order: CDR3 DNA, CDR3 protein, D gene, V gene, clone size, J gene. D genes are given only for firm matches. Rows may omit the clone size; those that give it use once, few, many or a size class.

CDR3 DNA: TGTGCCAGTAAAAAATCGGGGAGCAATCAGCCCCAGCATTTT
CDR3 protein: CASKKSGSNQPQHF
D gene: .
V gene: TRBV2
clone size: .
J gene: TRBJ1-5

CDR3 DNA: TGTGCCAGCAGTTTACTTGGACAGAACTATGGCTACACCTTC
CDR3 protein: CASSLLGQNYGYTF
D gene: .
V gene: TRBV27
clone size: .
J gene: TRBJ1-2

CDR3 DNA: TGCGCCAGCAGCGGGGGGGCTACAAGTCAAGAGACCCAGTACTTC
CDR3 protein: CASSGGATSQETQYF
D gene: .
V gene: TRBV5-1
clone size: few
J gene: TRBJ2-5

CDR3 DNA: TGTGCCAGCAGCTACCAGCGGGAGACCCAGTACTTC
CDR3 protein: CASSYQRETQYF
D gene: .
V gene: TRBV3-1/TRBV3-2
clone size: .
J gene: TRBJ2-5

CDR3 DNA: TGTGCCAGCAGCCAAGAAGGGACAGGGCCTAATGAAAAACTGTTTTTT
CDR3 protein: CASSQEGTGPNEKLFF
D gene: TRBD1
V gene: TRBV3-1/TRBV3-2
clone size: once
J gene: TRBJ1-4

CDR3 DNA: TGTGCCAGCAGCTTGCAGGTAGAGACCCAGTACTTC
CDR3 protein: CASSLQVETQYF
D gene: .
V gene: TRBV7-3
clone size: .
J gene: TRBJ2-5

CDR3 DNA: TGTGCCAGCAGCTTAGGCAGGGGATTATTGGGTGAAAAACTGTTTTTT
CDR3 protein: CASSLGRGLLGEKLFF
D gene: .
V gene: TRBV7-8
clone size: once
J gene: TRBJ1-4

CDR3 DNA: TGCGCCAGCAGCTACACAGGGAACTATGGCTACACCTTC
CDR3 protein: CASSYTGNYGYTF
D gene: .
V gene: TRBV5-1
clone size: once
J gene: TRBJ1-2

CDR3 DNA: TGCGCCAGCAGCCAAGAAGGGACAGGGCTTGGCTACACCTTC
CDR3 protein: CASSQEGTGLGYTF
D gene: TRBD1
V gene: TRBV4-1
clone size: .
J gene: TRBJ1-2

CDR3 DNA: TGTGCCAGCAGCGTAGCGGGAAATTACAATGAGCAGTTCTTC
CDR3 protein: CASSVAGNYNEQFF
D gene: .
V gene: TRBV9
clone size: few
J gene: TRBJ2-1

CDR3 DNA: TGTGCCAGCAGTGAAGCGCGTCCCCGGGGGACCCTTAATCAGCCCCAGCATTTT
CDR3 protein: CASSEARPRGTLNQPQHF
D gene: .
V gene: TRBV2
clone size: few
J gene: TRBJ1-5